This entry describes one TCR beta chain. Antigen unknown. This sample was taken from a study of quantifying T cell responses using KT2 cells. Across the whole study: cDNA was made from DNase-treated RNA using alpha and beta constant primers. General study findings and limits: Very high KT2 spike-in numbers caused saturation in KT2 sequence detection.

Known numbers of the T cell clone KT2 were added to PBMC. An oligo carrying a UMI was ligated to the cDNA 3' end. The first PCR ran roughly 4 cycles with an equimolar RC1.1 and RC1.2 beta primer mix. Separate processing of TCR alpha and beta chains began at the second PCR. TCRdb reanalysed the UMI-ligation and nested PCR reads using MiXCR and keeps one entry per CDR3 protein. The repertoire holds 30,000 or so distinct CDR3 sequences, with more than 7% as singletons. From germline, CDR1 is GTSNPN and CDR2 SVGIG (reference sequence). This CDR3 has 14 residues. V was cut by 4 bases and J by 3 bases, with 12 bases left in between.

The receptor was derived from a human donor. Sequencing was done on a sample of PBMCs spiked with cells of the T cell clone KT2. The gene calls are TRBV30 and TRBJ2-2, with D possibly being TRBD2 (5 bases). The CDR3 loop is CAWKDGLHTGELFF. The DNA for the CDR3 is TGTGCCTGGAAAGATGGACTCCACACCGGGGAGCTGTTTTTT.